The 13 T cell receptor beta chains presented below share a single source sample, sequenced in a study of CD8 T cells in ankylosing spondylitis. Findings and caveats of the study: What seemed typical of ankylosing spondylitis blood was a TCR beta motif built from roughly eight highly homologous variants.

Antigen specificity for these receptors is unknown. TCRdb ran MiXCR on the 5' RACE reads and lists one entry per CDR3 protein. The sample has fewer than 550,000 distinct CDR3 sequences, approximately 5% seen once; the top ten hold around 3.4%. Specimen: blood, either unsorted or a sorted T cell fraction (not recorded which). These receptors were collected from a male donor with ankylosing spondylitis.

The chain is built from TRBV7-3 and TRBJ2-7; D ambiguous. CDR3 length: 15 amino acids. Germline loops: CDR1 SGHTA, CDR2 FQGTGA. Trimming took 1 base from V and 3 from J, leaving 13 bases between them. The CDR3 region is CASSLSTGDIYEQYF. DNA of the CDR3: TGTGCCAGCAGCTTAAGTACCGGCGACATCTACGAGCAGTACTTC.

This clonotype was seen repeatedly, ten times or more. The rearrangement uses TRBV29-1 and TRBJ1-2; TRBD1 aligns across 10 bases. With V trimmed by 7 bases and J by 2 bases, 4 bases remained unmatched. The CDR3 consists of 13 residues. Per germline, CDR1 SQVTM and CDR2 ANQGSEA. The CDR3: CSAPGQGNYGYTF. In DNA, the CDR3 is TGCAGCGCCCCGGGACAGGGGAACTATGGCTACACCTTC.

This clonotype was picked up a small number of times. CDR3: CSAPGQSYEQYF. CDR3 bases: TGCAGTGCCCCAGGACAGTCCTACGAGCAGTACTTC. The chain joins TRBV20-1 to TRBJ2-7; weak D call: TRBD1 (6 bases). CDR1 is DFQATT, CDR2 SNEGSKA, per germline (reference sequence). This CDR3 has 12 amino acids. V shed 6 bases and J shed 1 base, with 10 bases lying between them.

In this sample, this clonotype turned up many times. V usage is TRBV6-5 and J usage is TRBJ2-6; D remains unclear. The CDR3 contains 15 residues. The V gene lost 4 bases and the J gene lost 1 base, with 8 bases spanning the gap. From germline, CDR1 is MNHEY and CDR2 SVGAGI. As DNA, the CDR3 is TGTGCCAGCAGTTCGCCCGTATCTGGGGCCAACGTCCTGACTTTC. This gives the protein CASSSPVSGANVLTF.

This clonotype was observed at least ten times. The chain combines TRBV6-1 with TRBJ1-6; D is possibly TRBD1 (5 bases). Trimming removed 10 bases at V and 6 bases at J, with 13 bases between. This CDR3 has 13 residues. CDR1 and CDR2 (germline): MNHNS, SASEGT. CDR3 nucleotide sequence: TGTGCCACCGGGGACGGTAGTAATTCACCCCTCCACTTT. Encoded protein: CATGDGSNSPLHF.

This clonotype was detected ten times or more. The CDR3 DNA reads as TGTGCCAGCAGCCTAGTTTCGAGCCGGGCTGGCTACACCTTC. Encoded protein: CASSLVSSRAGYTF. V is TRBV4-2 and J is TRBJ1-2; D ambiguous. The CDR3 is made up of 14 amino acids. V was clipped by 4 bases and J by 7 bases, with 16 bases between them. From germline, CDR1 is LGHNA and CDR2 YNFKEQ.

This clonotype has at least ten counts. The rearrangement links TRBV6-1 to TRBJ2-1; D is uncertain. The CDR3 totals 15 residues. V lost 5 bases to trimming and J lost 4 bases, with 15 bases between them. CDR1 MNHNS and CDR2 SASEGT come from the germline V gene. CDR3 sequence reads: CASSQSPEQYNEQFF. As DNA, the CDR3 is TGTGCCAGCAGTCAGTCCCCAGAACAATACAATGAGCAGTTCTTC.

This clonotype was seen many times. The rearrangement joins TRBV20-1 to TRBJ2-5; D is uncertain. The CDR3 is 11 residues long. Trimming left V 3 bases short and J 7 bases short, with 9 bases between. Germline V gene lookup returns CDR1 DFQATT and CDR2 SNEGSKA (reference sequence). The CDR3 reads CSARGFRTQYF. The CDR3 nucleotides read TGCAGTGCTAGGGGGTTTCGGACCCAGTACTTC.

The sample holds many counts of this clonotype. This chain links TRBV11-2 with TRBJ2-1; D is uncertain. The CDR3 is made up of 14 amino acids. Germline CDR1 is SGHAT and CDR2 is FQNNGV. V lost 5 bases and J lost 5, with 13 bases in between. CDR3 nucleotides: TGTGCCAGCAGCCCTAGGATCCCAAACAATGAGCAGTTCTTC. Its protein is CASSPRIPNNEQFF.

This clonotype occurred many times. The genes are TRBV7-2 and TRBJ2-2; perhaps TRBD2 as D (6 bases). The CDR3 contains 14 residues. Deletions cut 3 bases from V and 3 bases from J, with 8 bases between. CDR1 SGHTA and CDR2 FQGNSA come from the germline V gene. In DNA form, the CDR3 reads TGTGCCAGCAGCTTTTCGGGGGACACCGGGGAGCTGTTTTTT. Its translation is CASSFSGDTGELFF.

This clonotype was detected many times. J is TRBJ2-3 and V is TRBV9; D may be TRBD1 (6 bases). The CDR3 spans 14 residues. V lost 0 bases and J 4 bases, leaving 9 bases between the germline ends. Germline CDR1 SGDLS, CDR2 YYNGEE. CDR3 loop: CASSVVGASDTQYF. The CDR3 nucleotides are TGTGCCAGCAGCGTAGTGGGGGCGTCAGATACGCAGTATTTT.

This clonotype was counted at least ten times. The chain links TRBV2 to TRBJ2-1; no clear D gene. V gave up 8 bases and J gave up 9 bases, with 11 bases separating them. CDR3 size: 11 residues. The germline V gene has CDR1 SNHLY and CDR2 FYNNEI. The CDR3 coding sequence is TGTGCCAGCGATACGGTGGGTGAGCAGTTCTTC. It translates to CASDTVGEQFF.

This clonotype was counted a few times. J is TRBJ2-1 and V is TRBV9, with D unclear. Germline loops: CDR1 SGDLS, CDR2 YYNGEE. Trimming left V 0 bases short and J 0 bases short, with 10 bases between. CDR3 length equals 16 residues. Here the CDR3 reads CASSVASMSSYNEQFF. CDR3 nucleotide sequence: TGTGCCAGCAGCGTAGCTTCCATGTCCTCCTACAATGAGCAGTTCTTC.